The sequence of this T cell receptor (beta chain) was determined in a study of T cells in Graves' hyperthyroidism and ophthalmopathy. A Clinical Activity Score of at least 3, a NOSPECS grade of at least 4 and a duration under 3 months were recorded in the ophthalmopathy patients. Each diagnosis was grounded in clinical symptoms, serum thyroxine and TRAb, thyroid ultrasound, and orbital computed tomography. Broader study findings: Most thyroid clonotypes that were expanded above 0.001 also turned up in blood. A 13 V-J model separated ophthalmopathy from stable hyperthyroidism.

On this clonotype: Its specificity is unknown.

The CDR3 totals 17 residues. After removal of 0 bases from V and 2 bases from J, the junction contained 7 bases not matched to a gene. Germline V lookup: CDR1 DFQATT, CDR2 SNEGSKA (reference sequence). From RNA transcripts, TCR beta CDR3 regions were amplified. The TCR CDR3 was amplified in a first-round RT-PCR using the HTBI primer set. TCRdb re-called the multiplex PCR reads with MiXCR, one entry per CDR3 protein. The table records nearly 600,000 distinct CDR3 sequences, over 12% of them present only once. Specimen: blood. The chain has TRBV20-1 and TRBJ2-2; 9 positions agree with TRBD1. The sequence was collected from a woman aged 18-29 years with Graves' ophthalmopathy. This chain's CDR3 is CSARDHRGLVNTGELFF. DNA of the CDR3: TGCAGTGCTAGAGATCACAGGGGGCTAGTTAACACCGGGGAGCTGTTTTTT.